This passage covers 15 T cell receptor beta chains from one sample sequenced in a study of cytomegalovirus exposure and HLA in healthy donors. The primer mix had 60 Vbeta and 13 Jbeta primers. The table came from immunoSEQ multiplex PCR; TCRdb's copy has only in-frame clones and leaves some out. The specimen's table records 25,000 to 35,000 clones. The sequencing input was PBMCs. These receptor sequences come from a woman aged 40 to 50 in good health and CMV-seropositive.

V usage is TRBV19 and J usage is TRBJ2-1, with 7 nucleotides matching TRBD2. The V gene end was trimmed by 3 bases and the J gene end by 4 bases; junction bases not matched to a gene: 9. Germline V gives CDR1 LNHDA, CDR2 SQIVND (reference sequence). The CDR3 has 16 amino acids. CDR3 DNA sequence: TGTGCCAGTAGTATCGGGCGGGAGAGGGTTTACAATGAGCAGTTCTTC. It yields the protein CASSIGRERVYNEQFF.

This chain links TRBV2 with TRBJ2-5; TRBD2 agrees at 7 bases. Germline CDR1 and CDR2: SNHLY and FYNNEI. The CDR3 sequence is 14 residues long. V lost 4 bases and J lost 3; bases outside the gene matches: 5. Here the CDR3 reads CASSVASGKETQYF. CDR3 sequence (DNA): TGTGCCAGCAGTGTTGCTAGCGGAAAAGAGACCCAGTACTTC.

This chain links TRBV30 with TRBJ1-2; no clear D. Trimming took 1 base from V and 2 from J, leaving 5 bases between them. Germline-derived CDR1 and CDR2 are GTSNPN and SVGIG (reference sequence). The CDR3 extends over 12 amino acids. CDR3 in amino acids: CAWSGGNYGYTF. The CDR3 nucleotides are TGTGCCTGGAGTGGAGGGAACTATGGCTACACCTTC.

V is TRBV19 and J is TRBJ1-5, with D uncertain. This CDR3 spans 13 amino acids. Germline V gene sequence: CDR1 LNHDA, CDR2 SQIVND (reference sequence). V was trimmed by 5 bases and J by 1 base, leaving 6 bases between them. The CDR3 loop is CASSRTSNQPQHF. The CDR3 DNA is TGTGCCAGTAGTCGAACAAGCAATCAGCCCCAGCATTTT.

The genes are TRBV18 and TRBJ1-2; 8 nucleotides line up with TRBD1. J gave up 4 bases and V 6 bases, and 4 bases lay outside the gene matches. The CDR3 sequence is 13 residues long. Germline V gene data show CDR1 as KGHSH and CDR2 as LQKENI. This CDR3 reads CASSKQGVYGYTF. CDR3 nucleotides: TGTGCCAGCTCTAAACAGGGGGTCTATGGCTACACCTTC. Full variable domain (outside the CDR3, taken from reference TRBV18 and TRBJ1-2): NAGVMQNPRHLVRRRGQEARLRCSPMKGHSHVYWYRQLPEEGLKFMVYLQKENIIDESGMPKERFSAEFPKEGPSILRIQQVVRGDSAAYFCASSKQGVYGYTFGSGTRLTVV.

The V gene is TRBV7-6, the J gene TRBJ1-2, with 7 bases fitting TRBD1. Germline CDR1 SGHVS, CDR2 FNYEAQ. This CDR3 spans 13 amino acids. V was pared by 5 bases and J by 2 bases, with 2 bases of the junction left unmatched. CDR3 nucleotides: TGTGCCAGCAGCGAGACAGGGAACTATGGCTACACCTTC. This sequence encodes CASSETGNYGYTF.

Of note for this clone: The junction shows a germline mismatch at one end, possibly a read error. The chain uses TRBV9 and TRBJ2-1; the D is unclear. Germline V lookup: CDR1 SGDLS, CDR2 YYNGEE. The CDR3 is 17 amino acids. This CDR3 is CASSALPRVSSDNEQFF. DNA for the CDR3: TGTGCCAGCAGCGCACTACCCCGGGTGAGCTCCGACAATGAGCAGTTCTTC.

The chain couples TRBV10-3 to TRBJ2-7; 7 bases fit TRBD2. After removal of 2 bases from V and 0 bases from J, the junction contained 4 bases not matched to a gene. The CDR3 covers 15 residues. Germline-derived CDR1 and CDR2 are ENHRY and SYGVKD. The CDR3 bases are TGTGCCATCAGTGAGAGTCTAGCGGACTCCTACGAGCAGTACTTC. This sequence encodes CAISESLADSYEQYF.

This sequence joins TRBV30 and TRBJ1-4; possible D gene TRBD1, 5 bases. This CDR3 is 14 amino acids long. V was trimmed by 3 bases and J by 6 bases, leaving 14 bases between them. Germline V gives CDR1 GTSNPN, CDR2 SVGIG (reference sequence). CDR3 DNA sequence: TGTGCCTGGAGCCCTGGGGGGGAGGATGAAAAACTGTTTTTT. The encoded protein is CAWSPGGEDEKLFF. The complete variable domain, with remaining parts taken from reference TRBV30 and TRBJ1-4, reads SQTIHQWPATLVQPVGSPLSLECTVEGTSNPNLYWYRQAAGRGLQLLFYSVGIGQISSEVPQNLSASRPQDRQFILSSKKLLLSDSGFYLCAWSPGGEDEKLFFGSGTQLSVL.

V usage is TRBV6-6 and J usage is TRBJ1-5; weak D call: TRBD1 (5 bases). In germline, CDR1 is MNHNY, CDR2 SVGAGI (reference sequence). V was cut by 4 bases and J by 2 bases, with 12 bases left in between. The CDR3 loop spans 15 amino acids. The CDR3 sequence is CASSWEKGGNQPQHF. The CDR3 DNA is TGTGCCAGCAGTTGGGAAAAAGGGGGCAATCAGCCCCAGCATTTT.

Regarding this clone: Sequence at one end of the junction differs from germline and may be a read error. The sample holds other DNA sequences that translate to the same CDR3. The chain is built from TRBV18 and TRBJ2-1, with 7 nucleotides matching TRBD2. The CDR3 extends over 12 amino acids. Germline loops: CDR1 KGHSH, CDR2 LQKENI. The CDR3 loop reads CASSPGGNEQFF. CDR3 nucleotides: TGCGCCAGCTCACCGGGGGGTAATGAGCAGTTCTTC. Filled out from reference TRBV18 and TRBJ2-1, the complete variable domain reads NAGVMQNPRHLVRRRGQEARLRCSPMKGHSHVYWYRQLPEEGLKFMVYLQKENIIDESGMPKERFSAEFPKEGPSILRIQQVVRGDSAAYFCASSPGGNEQFFGPGTRLTVL.

The chain links TRBV28 to TRBJ1-1; TRBD1 matches at 7 bases. The CDR3 loop spans 14 amino acids. Losses at the gene ends were 6 bases for V and 3 bases for J; bases not matched to a gene: 7. Germline CDR1 and CDR2: MDHEN and SYDVKM. The CDR3 loop is CASRQGPRDTEAFF. DNA of the CDR3: TGTGCCAGCAGACAGGGGCCAAGGGACACTGAAGCTTTCTTT.

The J gene is TRBJ2-1, the V gene TRBV19; D remains unclear. This CDR3 region has 12 residues. V lost 3 bases and J 15 bases, leaving 15 bases between the germline ends. CDR1 is LNHDA and CDR2 is SQIVND in the germline V gene (reference sequence). The CDR3 region has the DNA TGTGCCAGTAGTATCCCGCCCCGAAGAGTGTTCTTC. Translating it yields CASSIPPRRVFF.

The chain uses TRBV9 and TRBJ2-1; 12 nucleotides match TRBD2. In germline, CDR1 is SGDLS, CDR2 YYNGEE. The CDR3 totals 16 residues. The junction had 10 bases not matched to a gene; V was cut back by 4 bases and J by 8 bases. This CDR3 reads CASSHPGLAGRDEQFF. The CDR3 DNA reads as TGTGCCAGCAGCCATCCGGGACTAGCGGGCAGAGATGAGCAGTTCTTC.

V usage is TRBV19 and J usage is TRBJ2-1; TRBD2 aligns across 9 bases. The ends lost 3 bases at V and 5 bases at J; junction bases unmatched: 2. The CDR3 covers 14 residues. The V gene's germline CDR1 is LNHDA and CDR2 SQIVND (reference sequence). CDR3 loop: CASSISGSHNEQFF. In DNA form, the CDR3 reads TGTGCCAGTAGTATTAGCGGGAGCCACAATGAGCAGTTCTTC.